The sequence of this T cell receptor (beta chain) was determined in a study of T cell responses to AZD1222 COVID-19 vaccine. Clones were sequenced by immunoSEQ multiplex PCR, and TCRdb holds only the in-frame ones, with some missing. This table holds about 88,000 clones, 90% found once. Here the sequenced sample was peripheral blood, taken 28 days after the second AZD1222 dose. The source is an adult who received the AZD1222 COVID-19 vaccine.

CDR3 nucleotide sequence: TGCGCCAGCAGCCCCGGGATATGGGGAACCGGGGAGCTGTTTTTT. Residues: CASSPGIWGTGELFF. The chain has TRBV5-1 and TRBJ2-2; TRBD2 is a possible D gene (5 bases). Trimming took off 4 bases at V and 5 bases at J, with 15 bases between the two ends. CDR1 is SGHRS and CDR2 is YFSETQ in the germline V gene. This CDR3 comprises 15 residues.